This T cell receptor (beta chain) appears in the sequencing data of a study of neurological immune-mediated disorders. 5'RACE with 10-nucleotide random UMIs generated the cDNA. One entry per CDR3 protein results from TCRdb running MiXCR on the 5' RACE reads. The sample records some 46,000 distinct CDR3 sequences, around 4.3% being singletons. CDR1 is DFQATT, CDR2 SNEGSKA, per germline (reference sequence). The junction had 6 bases not matched to a gene; V was cut back by 1 base and J by 4 bases. This CDR3 has 18 amino acids. The study's findings and limits: The absence of any CDR3 amino acid sequence shared by expanded clones across subjects suggests that repertoires were private in all groups. Phylogenetic grouping assigned the repertoires of 18 of 34 multiple sclerosis patients to one related-CDR3 cluster, which constitutes a possible signature.

This clonotype was counted ten times or more. The antigen remains unidentified. The sequence derives from a woman aged 55-69 years with multiple sclerosis. The sequencing sample was made of PBMCs. The chain uses TRBV20-1 and TRBJ2-2; TRBD2 matches at 16 bases. The CDR3 bases are TGCAGTGCTAGAGCGGGACTAGCGGGGGGGCGGGCCACCGGGGAGCTGTTTTTT. Its translation is CSARAGLAGGRATGELFF.